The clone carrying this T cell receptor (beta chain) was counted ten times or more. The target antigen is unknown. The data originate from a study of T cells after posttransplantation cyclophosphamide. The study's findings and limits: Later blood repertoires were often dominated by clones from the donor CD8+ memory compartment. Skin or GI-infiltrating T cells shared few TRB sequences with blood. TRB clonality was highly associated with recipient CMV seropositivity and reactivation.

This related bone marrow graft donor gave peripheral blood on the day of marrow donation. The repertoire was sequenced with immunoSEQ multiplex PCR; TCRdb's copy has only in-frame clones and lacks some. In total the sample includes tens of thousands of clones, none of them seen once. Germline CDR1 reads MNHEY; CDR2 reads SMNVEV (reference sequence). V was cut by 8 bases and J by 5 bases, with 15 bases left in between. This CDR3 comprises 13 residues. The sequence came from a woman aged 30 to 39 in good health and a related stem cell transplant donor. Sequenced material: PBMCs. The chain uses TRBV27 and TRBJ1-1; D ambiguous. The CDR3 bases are TGTGCCAGCCGTCTCCCCCTGCGGACTGAAGCTTTCTTT. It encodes CASRLPLRTEAFF.